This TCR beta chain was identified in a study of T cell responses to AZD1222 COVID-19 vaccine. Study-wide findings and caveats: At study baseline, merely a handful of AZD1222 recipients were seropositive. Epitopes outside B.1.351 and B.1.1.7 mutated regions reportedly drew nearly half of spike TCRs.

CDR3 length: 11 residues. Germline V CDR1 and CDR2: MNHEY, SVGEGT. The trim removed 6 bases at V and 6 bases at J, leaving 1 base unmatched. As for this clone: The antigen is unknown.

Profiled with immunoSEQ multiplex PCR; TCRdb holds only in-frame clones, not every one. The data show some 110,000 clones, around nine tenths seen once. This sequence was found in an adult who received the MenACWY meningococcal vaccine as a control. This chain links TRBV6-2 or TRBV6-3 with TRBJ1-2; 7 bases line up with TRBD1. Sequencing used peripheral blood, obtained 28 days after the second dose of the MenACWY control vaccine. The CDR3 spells CASSDRDGYTF. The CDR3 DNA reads TGTGCCAGCAGCGACAGGGATGGCTACACCTTC.